The rows below give T cell receptor beta chains drawn from one sample of a study of beta chain features in type 1 diabetes. Generated by immunoSEQ multiplex PCR, the TCRdb table keeps only in-frame clones and is missing some. Among around 600,000 clones listed, roughly an eighth were seen once. Input material: naive CD4+ T cells from blood. All receptors come from a man in his thirties or forties with type 1 diabetes. The CDR3 runs from the conserved cysteine through the conserved F or W. D genes are given only for firm matches. Clone sizes are given selectively: once, few, many, or a class where the clone is expanded.

V gene,D gene,clone size,CDR3 length,J gene,CDR3 protein,CDR3 DNA
TRBV7-2,-,few,13,TRBJ2-5,CASSLQGPQTQYF,TGTGCCAGCAGCTTACAGGGTCCCCAGACCCAGTACTTC
TRBV14,TRBD1,few,16,TRBJ1-6,CASSQDTGQGKSPLHF,TGTGCCAGCAGCCAAGATACGGGACAGGGAAAGTCACCCCTCCACTTT
TRBV5-1,-,few,17,TRBJ2-3,CASSLGQLFPSTDTQYF,TGCGCCAGCAGCTTGGGACAGTTATTCCCGAGCACAGATACGCAGTATTTT
TRBV7-2,TRBD1,few,14,TRBJ2-7,CASSFDRGAYEQYF,TGTGCCAGCAGCTTTGACAGGGGCGCGTACGAGCAGTACTTC
TRBV9,-,-,15,TRBJ1-5,CASSVGAGHNQPQHF,TGTGCCAGCAGCGTAGGGGCAGGGCATAATCAGCCCCAGCATTTT
TRBV4-3,-,-,16,TRBJ2-7,CASSQDLGTSSYEQYF,TGCGCCAGCAGCCAAGATTTAGGGACAAGCTCCTACGAGCAGTACTTC
TRBV9,TRBD2,-,15,TRBJ2-3,CASSPRGDGTDTQYF,TGTGCCAGCAGCCCGCGGGGGGACGGCACAGATACGCAGTATTTT
TRBV7-2,TRBD1,-,16,TRBJ1-6,CASSLQGGGLNSPLHF,TGTGCCAGCAGCTTACAAGGGGGCGGTTTGAATTCACCCCTCCACTTT
TRBV28,-,-,15,TRBJ1-5,CAGSLSLGPTRPQHF,TGTGCCGGCAGTTTATCTTTGGGCCCGACTCGGCCCCAGCATTTT
TRBV10-3,-,few,14,TRBJ1-1,CAISARGMNTEAFF,TGTGCCATCAGTGCTAGGGGTATGAACACTGAAGCTTTCTTT
TRBV30,TRBD2,few,14,TRBJ2-7,CAWRVSGGSYEQYF,TGTGCCTGGAGGGTCAGCGGGGGTTCGTACGAGCAGTACTTC
TRBV9,-,few,12,TRBJ1-4,CASSSGFEKLFF,TGTGCCAGCAGTTCAGGGTTTGAAAAACTGTTTTTT
TRBV19,TRBD1,few,14,TRBJ1-6,CASTGTVYNSPLHF,TGTGCCAGTACCGGGACAGTCTATAATTCACCCCTCCACTTT
TRBV14,TRBD1,few,15,TRBJ2-5,CASSQARTGGETQYF,TGTGCCAGCAGCCAAGCCCGGACAGGGGGAGAGACCCAGTACTTC
TRBV7-2,-,-,17,TRBJ1-6,CASSSSGTFAYNSPLHF,TGTGCCAGCAGCTCAAGCGGGACATTTGCCTATAATTCACCCCTCCACTTT
TRBV27,-,-,15,TRBJ2-5,CASSSQGMMQETQYF,TGTGCCAGCAGTTCTCAGGGGATGATGCAAGAGACCCAGTACTTC
TRBV9,-,-,16,TRBJ2-3,CASSVVGQSLTDTQYF,TGTGCCAGCAGCGTAGTTGGCCAGAGCCTCACAGATACGCAGTATTTT
TRBV5-1,TRBD2,few,15,TRBJ2-5,CASSSLAGSGETQYF,TGCGCCAGCAGCTCATTAGCGGGGTCTGGGGAGACCCAGTACTTC
TRBV6-5,-,-,13,TRBJ1-4,CASRGRRGEKLFF,TGTGCCAGCAGGGGCAGGCGAGGTGAAAAACTGTTTTTT
TRBV5-1,TRBD1,-,15,TRBJ1-3,CASSKDRASGNTIYF,TGCGCCAGCAGCAAGGACAGGGCTTCGGGAAACACCATATATTTT
TRBV7-6,TRBD1,-,14,TRBJ1-5,CASTSGTGNQPQHF,TGTGCCAGCACCTCCGGGACAGGGAATCAGCCCCAGCATTTT
TRBV9,-,-,14,TRBJ1-2,CASSTQQGNYGYTF,TGTGCCAGCAGCACACAACAGGGAAACTATGGCTACACCTTC
TRBV30,TRBD1,-,15,TRBJ2-1,CAWSVVWGQDNEQFF,TGTGCCTGGAGTGTAGTTTGGGGACAGGACAATGAGCAGTTCTTC
TRBV5-4,TRBD1,-,12,TRBJ2-7,CASSSDRAEQYF,TGTGCCAGCAGCTCGGACAGGGCCGAGCAGTACTTC
TRBV27,-,-,13,TRBJ2-1,CASSYTGTNEQFF,TGTGCCAGCAGTTATACAGGGACCAATGAGCAGTTCTTC
TRBV7-9,-,few,15,TRBJ1-5,CASSPGGPSPWPQHF,TGTGCCAGCAGCCCCGGGGGGCCTTCACCATGGCCCCAGCATTTT
TRBV5-4,TRBD2,few,17,TRBJ2-5,CASSPGLGLAGQETQYF,TGTGCCAGCAGCCCTGGACTGGGACTAGCGGGCCAAGAGACCCAGTACTTC
TRBV18,TRBD1,-,22,TRBJ2-2,CASSPIRSGTGAPNTGKAELFF,TGTGCCAGCTCACCAATCAGATCCGGGACAGGGGCCCCGAACACCGGGAAGGCGGAGCTGTTTTTT
TRBV25-1,-,-,14,TRBJ1-1,CASSAPGPTPKAFF,TGTGCCAGCAGTGCCCCCGGGCCGACACCTAAAGCTTTCTTT
TRBV5-6,-,-,13,TRBJ2-7,CASSSRQTAVQYF,TGTGCCAGCAGCTCACGACAGACAGCCGTGCAGTACTTC
TRBV6-6,TRBD1,few,14,TRBJ1-5,CASTLDRGNQPQHF,TGTGCCAGCACCCTAGACAGGGGGAATCAGCCCCAGCATTTT
TRBV9,-,-,13,TRBJ1-1,CASSPQGNTEAFF,TGTGCCAGCAGCCCCCAGGGGAACACTGAAGCTTTCTTT
TRBV4-2,TRBD1,-,13,TRBJ1-1,CASRQGVNTEAFF,TGTGCCAGCCGACAGGGCGTGAACACTGAAGCTTTCTTT
TRBV20-1,-,-,11,TRBJ1-5,CSARGGSAQHF,TGCAGTGCTAGGGGGGGATCAGCCCAGCATTTT
TRBV11-2,TRBD1,-,14,TRBJ2-2,CASSRRQGTGELFF,TGTGCCAGCAGCAGACGACAGGGAACCGGGGAGCTGTTTTTT
TRBV4-3,TRBD2,-,16,TRBJ2-5,CASSQDSGGPWETQYF,TGCGCCAGCAGCCAAGATTCGGGGGGGCCTTGGGAGACCCAGTACTTC
TRBV7-2,-,-,15,TRBJ2-1,CASSLGGPAGNEQFF,TGTGCCAGCAGCTTAGGTGGCCCCGCGGGCAATGAGCAGTTCTTC
TRBV4-3,TRBD2,few,16,TRBJ2-1,CASSQDTGTRMVEQFF,TGCGCCAGCAGCCAAGATACGGGGACTAGGATGGTTGAGCAGTTCTTC
TRBV18,-,-,15,TRBJ1-1,CASSPLTDSNTEAFF,TGTGCCAGCTCACCACTAACGGATTCGAACACTGAAGCTTTCTTT
TRBV30,TRBD1,few,15,TRBJ2-7,CAWSVRGTGAYEQYF,TGTGCCTGGAGTGTACGAGGGACAGGGGCCTACGAGCAGTACTTC
TRBV29-1,-,-,12,TRBJ2-7,CSCGQSPYEQYF,TGCAGCTGTGGACAGTCCCCCTACGAGCAGTACTTC
TRBV7-9,-,few,13,TRBJ1-2,CASSAQGYYGYTF,TGTGCCAGCAGCGCGCAGGGGTACTATGGCTACACCTTC
TRBV11-3,-,few,13,TRBJ2-3,CASSFGGQDTQYF,TGTGCCAGCAGCTTCGGAGGGCAAGATACGCAGTATTTT
TRBV4-3,-,few,14,TRBJ1-6,CASSQDGKDSPLHF,TGCGCCAGCAGCCAAGATGGGAAGGATTCACCCCTCCACTTT
TRBV27,-,-,15,TRBJ1-5,CASSLQDYSNQPQHF,TGTGCCAGCAGCTTACAGGACTATAGCAATCAGCCCCAGCATTTT
TRBV30,-,few,13,TRBJ2-4,CAWSVRGANIQYF,TGTGCCTGGAGTGTGAGAGGGGCCAACATTCAGTACTTC
TRBV5-4,-,-,14,TRBJ2-3,CASSFGTSPDTQYF,TGTGCCAGCAGCTTTGGGACCAGCCCAGATACGCAGTATTTT
TRBV7-2,-,few,15,TRBJ2-3,CASSLYRGATDTQYF,TGTGCCAGCAGCTTATATAGAGGGGCCACAGATACGCAGTATTTT
TRBV6-5,-,few,13,TRBJ2-7,CASSREGSYEQYF,TGTGCCAGCAGCCGCGAAGGCTCCTACGAGCAGTACTTC
TRBV15,-,few,13,TRBJ1-1,CATSRGGDTEAFF,TGTGCCACCAGCCGGGGGGGGGACACTGAAGCTTTCTTT